The rows below give T cell receptor beta chains drawn from one sample of a study of T cells after yellow fever vaccination. TCRdb fed the 5' RACE reads into MiXCR, producing one record per CDR3 protein. Here the sample spans around 340,000 distinct CDR3 sequences, roughly 8.7% being singletons. The sequencing here drew on PBMCs, taken on the day of the first yellow fever vaccination. The origin of the receptors is a man aged 18 to 29 who received the YFV17D yellow fever vaccine. Each CDR3 is given with its conserved first and last residue. A D gene is named only where the DNA matches it firmly. Some rows have no size entry. The others give once, few or many, or a class for an expanded clone.

NA	TRBV6-5	TRBJ1-1	few	TGTGCCAGCAGTTCGAGGAACAAACAAAGTGAAGCTTTCTTT	CASSSRNKQSEAFF
NA	TRBV9	TRBJ2-3	NA	TGTGCCAGCAGCGTAGAAAACCCCGTAGCGGCCCATCGCACAGATACGCAGTATTTT	CASSVENPVAAHRTDTQYF
TRBD1	TRBV3-1	TRBJ2-3	NA	TGTGCCAGCAGCCAAGGCGGGACAGGGCGTTGGGGTACGCAGTATTTT	CASSQGGTGRWGTQYF
TRBD2	TRBV6-1	TRBJ2-1	few	TGTGCCAGCAGGAGCGGGGGGGCCTCCTACAATGAGCAGTTCTTC	CASRSGGASYNEQFF
NA	TRBV20-1	TRBJ1-5	many	TGCAGTGCTAGAGATCCCCTTCTACAAGGGAATCAGCCCCAGCATTTT	CSARDPLLQGNQPQHF
NA	TRBV4-3	TRBJ2-1	few	TGCGCCAGCAGCCAAGAGTCGTGGGGACTGCAGTTCTTC	CASSQESWGLQFF
NA	TRBV18	TRBJ1-2	many	TGTGCCAGCGCGGAGCCGGGGGAGAGCTACACCTTC	CASAEPGESYTF
TRBD1	TRBV5-1	TRBJ2-7	NA	TGCGCCAGCAGCTTGGTTTCGGGACAGTCCTACGAGCAGTACTTC	CASSLVSGQSYEQYF
NA	TRBV5-1	TRBJ2-5	few	TGCGCCAGCAGCATGGTCACCGGAGGGGAGACCCAGTACTTC	CASSMVTGGETQYF
NA	TRBV7-8	TRBJ1-6	few	TGTGCCAGCAGCTTAGTCCGGCAGGGACGGTCACCCCTCCACTTT	CASSLVRQGRSPLHF
NA	TRBV12-3/TRBV12-4	TRBJ2-6	NA	TGTGCCAGCAGTTTTTTCCAGGGGTCTGGGGCCAACGTCCTGACTTTC	CASSFFQGSGANVLTF
TRBD1	TRBV5-1	TRBJ2-5	many	TGCGCCAGCAGTTCCGGACAGGGGTACCAAGAGACCCAGTACTTC	CASSSGQGYQETQYF
TRBD1	TRBV27	TRBJ2-7	NA	TGTGCCAGCAGCCACAGGACAGGCCTAGGATTTTACGAGCAGTACTTC	CASSHRTGLGFYEQYF
NA	TRBV29-1	TRBJ2-5	NA	TGCAGCGCCGAGGACGACAGCGGTCGGAAGACCCAGTACTTC	CSAEDDSGRKTQYF
NA	TRBV2	TRBJ2-3	few	TGTGCCAACACTTTCACAGATACGCAGTATTTT	CANTFTDTQYF
NA	TRBV7-2	TRBJ2-5	many	TGTGCCAGCACCGGGGGCGGGGGCGGGACCCAGTACTTC	CASTGGGGGTQYF
NA	TRBV29-1	TRBJ2-1	few	TGCAGCGTTGGACAGTCCCGACTGACCTCCTACAATGAGCAGTTCTTC	CSVGQSRLTSYNEQFF
NA	TRBV29-1	TRBJ2-5	many	TGCAGCGAAAAATCGGGGGACCAAGAGACCCAGTACTTC	CSEKSGDQETQYF
NA	TRBV7-2	TRBJ2-5	NA	TGTGCCAGCAGCTTGGGTCGAGGGGAGGTTGGAGAGACCCAGTACTTC	CASSLGRGEVGETQYF
TRBD1	TRBV7-2	TRBJ2-7	many	TGTGCCAGCAGCCCCCAGGGGGTCTCCTACGAGCAGTACTTC	CASSPQGVSYEQYF
NA	TRBV3-1	TRBJ1-4	NA	TGTGCCAGCAGCCAAGTCTTTCCGAAACTGTTTTTT	CASSQVFPKLFF
NA	TRBV19	TRBJ2-7	many	TGTGCCAGTAGTACGCGGCCCGGGCTCGAGCAGTACTTC	CASSTRPGLEQYF
NA	TRBV6-2/TRBV6-3	TRBJ1-5	NA	TGTGCCAGCAGTATCCCACGGGGGTGGCGGAATCAGCCCCAGCATTTT	CASSIPRGWRNQPQHF
TRBD1	TRBV9	TRBJ2-1	few	TGTGCCAGCAGCGGTTCGACAGGGGGCGGGGGGAATGAGCAGTTCTTC	CASSGSTGGGGNEQFF
TRBD2	TRBV7-2	TRBJ2-5	NA	TGTGCCAGCAGCTTAGTACCTAGCGGGGGATATGAGGAGACCCAGTACTTC	CASSLVPSGGYEETQYF
TRBD1	TRBV6-4	TRBJ2-1	few	TGTGCCAGCAGAGGACAGGCAACATCCTACAATGAGCAGTTCTTC	CASRGQATSYNEQFF
TRBD1	TRBV11-2	TRBJ1-5	NA	TGTGCCAGCAGCTTACCCGACAGGGGGCGCGTAGGAGGCAATCAGCCCCAGCATTTT	CASSLPDRGRVGGNQPQHF
NA	TRBV12-3/TRBV12-4	TRBJ1-1	NA	TGTGCCAGCAGTTTAAGACATCGGGACACTGAAGCTTTCTTT	CASSLRHRDTEAFF
NA	TRBV25-1	TRBJ2-2	few	TGTGCCACCGAAAATGGGGAGCTGTTTTTT	CATENGELFF
NA	TRBV11-1	TRBJ2-5	NA	TGTGCCAGCAGCTTATTCGGGCATCATAAAGAGACCCAGTACTTC	CASSLFGHHKETQYF
TRBD2	TRBV6-2/TRBV6-3	TRBJ2-1	few	TGTGCCAGTCTAGCGGGGTCGAGTTTCTACAATGAGCAGTTCTTC	CASLAGSSFYNEQFF
TRBD1	TRBV5-4	TRBJ1-2	NA	TGTGCCAGCAGCACACAACAGGGGTCCTATGGCTACACCTTC	CASSTQQGSYGYTF
TRBD1	TRBV7-2	TRBJ2-2	few	TGTGCCAGCAGGCCTACAGGGGGCCCAACCGGGGAGCTGTTTTTT	CASRPTGGPTGELFF
NA	TRBV4-2	TRBJ1-1	few	TGTGCCAGCAGCCAAGACCTACGGGACTCTGAAGCTTTCTTT	CASSQDLRDSEAFF
NA	TRBV6-1	TRBJ1-2	NA	TGTGCCAGCAGTAATCCCCAGGGCAACTTCTATGGCTACACCTTC	CASSNPQGNFYGYTF
NA	TRBV7-2	TRBJ1-5	many	TGTGCCAGCAGCTTCGGGACCCCGGGGGAGCCCCAGCATTTT	CASSFGTPGEPQHF
NA	TRBV20-1	TRBJ2-1	few	TGCAGTGCTCTCGGAGGAGGGGTCAATTACAATGAGCAGTTCTTC	CSALGGGVNYNEQFF
NA	TRBV7-9	TRBJ2-5	NA	TGTGCCAGCAGTATCAAGGACGTTCAAGAGACCCAGTACTTC	CASSIKDVQETQYF
TRBD1	TRBV20-1	TRBJ1-5	NA	TGCAGTGCTACCAGGGGGCGTCAGCCCCAGCATTTT	CSATRGRQPQHF
NA	TRBV7-8	TRBJ2-7	few	TGTGCCAGCAGCTTAGCGAGCAAAGGCAGTTACGAGCAGTACTTC	CASSLASKGSYEQYF
NA	TRBV3-1	TRBJ1-4	few	TGTGCCAGCAGTGATACCGGGACCACTACTGAAAAACTGTTTTTT	CASSDTGTTTEKLFF
TRBD2	TRBV3-1	TRBJ2-5	few	TGTGCCAGCAGCCAAGCATTCCCTAGCGGGGGACACCAAGAGACCCAGTACTTC	CASSQAFPSGGHQETQYF
TRBD1	TRBV12-3/TRBV12-4	TRBJ2-1	NA	TGTGCCAGCGGGACAGGGCCGGATGAGCAGTTCTTC	CASGTGPDEQFF
NA	TRBV7-2	TRBJ2-3	NA	TGTGCCAGCAGTTATAATAGCGGCGGCGCAGATACGCAGTATTTT	CASSYNSGGADTQYF
NA	TRBV7-2	TRBJ1-6	NA	TGTGCCAGCAGCCCAGGGGTAGTCAGGGGTAATTCACCCCTCCACTTT	CASSPGVVRGNSPLHF
NA	TRBV11-1	TRBJ2-5	NA	TGTGCCAGCAGCGCCAGGAGGGGAGTAGAGACCCAGTACTTC	CASSARRGVETQYF
TRBD2	TRBV3-1	TRBJ2-5	many	TGTGCCAGCAGCCCCGCGCCCACTAGCGGGGTACAAGAGACCCAGTACTTC	CASSPAPTSGVQETQYF
NA	TRBV5-4	TRBJ2-3	many	TGTGCCAGCAGGAGGGGTACAGATACGCAGTATTTT	CASRRGTDTQYF
NA	TRBV12-3/TRBV12-4	TRBJ2-5	many	TGTGCCAGCAGTTTAGGGGACTTTTTTGAGACCCAGTACTTC	CASSLGDFFETQYF
NA	TRBV7-3	TRBJ2-5	NA	TGTGCCAGCAGCTTAGAACCCGGATGGGAGACCCAGTACTTC	CASSLEPGWETQYF